This TCR beta chain was captured by sequencing in a study of T cell repertoires in cytomegalovirus infection. Across the whole study: Indications of both CMV infection and matching HLA type were provided by public TCR beta signatures. Study outcomes and limitations: There were HLA-C-restricted CMV-specific TCR beta clonotypes dominating the ex vivo response.

This clonotype was observed many times. What it recognizes is unknown. From germline, CDR1 is SGHRS and CDR2 YFSETQ. The CDR3 is 16 amino acids. V trimming: 5 bases; J trimming: 6 bases; junction bases outside the gene matches: 14. TCRdb passed the reads through MiXCR, listing each CDR3 protein once. There are around 450,000 distinct CDR3 sequences in the sample; roughly 10% occur only once, and about 9.4% lies in the top ten. This rearrangement joins TRBV5-1 to TRBJ1-1, with 9 bases fitting TRBD1. This receptor was taken from a human donor in good health (CMV status not recorded). Some clones in this sample may be carry-over from other donors' samples. What was sequenced was PBMCs. CDR3 bases: TGCGCCAGCAGATATGGACAGGGGTCAGCAACCGCTGAAGCTTTCTTT. This sequence encodes CASRYGQGSATAEAFF.